The rows below give T cell receptor beta chains drawn from one sample of a study of blood T cell repertoires in COVID-19. Repertoires were generated with immunoSEQ multiplex PCR, while TCRdb's copy carries only in-frame clones and drops some. Here the sample spans roughly 200,000 clones, about 86% being singletons. Material for sequencing was peripheral blood. The receptor source for this set is a woman in her 50s with COVID-19, enrolled during active disease. CDR3s include the opening cysteine and the closing phenylalanine or tryptophan. The D gene is left open where the match is weak.

d_call | v_call | cdr3_length | cdr3_aa
TRBD2 | TRBV7-2 | 14 | CASSPGLAGFREYF
- | TRBV14 | 13 | CASSQGLRNIQYF
- | TRBV30 | 15 | CACSVRDIPSYEQYF
TRBD1 | TRBV10-1 | 17 | CASSYKLPGQGNYGYTF
- | TRBV19 | 16 | CASSNSGRGGNQPQHF
TRBD1 | TRBV27 | 18 | CASSLSGGQGGSNQPQHF
TRBD2 | TRBV7-2 | 15 | CASSRGSGLYNEQFF
TRBD1 | TRBV7-9 | 16 | CASSSPGQGNRYEQYF
TRBD2 | TRBV13 | 15 | CASSLGAGGPYEQYF
TRBD2 | TRBV19 | 18 | CASSSGLAGLLNTGELFF
TRBD1 | TRBV6-2/TRBV6-3 | 14 | CASSPTGELYGYTF
TRBD2 | TRBV9 | 16 | CASSTGLAGGADTQYF
TRBD1 | TRBV10-3 | 15 | CAISELTGVNEKLFF
TRBD2 | TRBV3-1/TRBV3-2 | 15 | CASSRRPSGGETQYF
TRBD1 | TRBV2 | 15 | CASSVLRTGGEKLFF
TRBD1 | TRBV6-6 | 15 | CASTDPGTGRKPQHF
- | TRBV18 | 13 | CASSPLEGVGLFF
- | TRBV9 | 14 | CASSFGPRRDTIYF
TRBD1 | TRBV9 | 15 | CASSVATNRGNEQFF
TRBD2 | TRBV7-2 | 14 | CASRLRGGRETQYF
TRBD1 | TRBV7-2 | 16 | CASSLIGTGPYNEQFF
TRBD2 | TRBV7-2 | 14 | CASSFSGGQDTQYF
TRBD2 | TRBV6-1 | 17 | CASSDPAAGGQADTQYF
TRBD2 | TRBV27 | 13 | CASSSSGGYEQYF
- | TRBV21-1 | 13 | CASSKASYNEQFF
TRBD1 | TRBV27 | 14 | CASSFPGGRNEQFF
TRBD2 | TRBV19 | 14 | CASSVAGGPNEQFF
- | TRBV5-1 | 18 | CASSLGSVIQSGANVLTF
TRBD2 | TRBV13 | 14 | CASSAGTSVGEQFF
- | TRBV11-2 | 15 | CASSSLTGNTGELFF
- | TRBV9 | 15 | CASSVAGKTWDEQFF
TRBD1 | TRBV28 | 11 | CASGRGLGYTF
- | TRBV11-2 | 14 | CASSPSRVLGELFF
TRBD1 | TRBV2 | 16 | CASSGRDRGPTGELFF
- | TRBV24-1 | 13 | CATSEWGDQPQHF
- | TRBV27 | 16 | CASSYGPGGHTDTQYF
TRBD1 | TRBV27 | 16 | CASSSTGLTGAEKLFF
- | TRBV27 | 17 | CASSFTQRGGSNQPQHF
TRBD2 | TRBV25-1 | 15 | CASSALAVTQETQYF
- | TRBV24-1 | 15 | CATSVPRALYVITFF
- | TRBV24-1 | 14 | CATAGGTHKETQYF
- | TRBV3-1/TRBV3-2 | 15 | CASSQGAPGVYGYTF
TRBD1 | TRBV7-2 | 18 | CASSFYPPGTGGGNIQYF
TRBD1 | TRBV6-5 | 15 | CASRSDQGAPTEAFF
- | TRBV19 | 15 | CASSISRTSTDTQYF
- | TRBV7-2 | 12 | CASSLPENIQYF
- | TRBV6-6 | 16 | CASSYSKGRGYTEAFF
TRBD1 | TRBV5-1 | 13 | CASRDSGTGTQYF
TRBD1 | TRBV5-8 | 19 | CASSLLPGQVMNRLQPQHF
TRBD1 | TRBV9 | 15 | CASSPRSGDSYGYTF
TRBD2 | TRBV3-1/TRBV3-2 | 15 | CASRSTSGSSYEQYF
- | TRBV5-6 | 13 | CASSLAQGNEQYF
TRBD2 | TRBV3-1/TRBV3-2 | 13 | CASGLGGGYEQYF
TRBD1 | TRBV6-5 | 14 | CASSWDSEYSPLHF
- | TRBV30 | 15 | CAWSPMSSGANVLTF
- | TRBV7-9 | 13 | CASSSMIGTEAFF
TRBD1 | TRBV19 | 15 | CASREETGLSYEQYF
- | TRBV6-5 | 15 | CATTSIRANTGELFF
- | TRBV5-6 | 13 | CASSLSGGGEQFF
- | TRBV7-2 | 14 | CASSLNRMSTEAFF